This T cell receptor (beta chain) derives from a study of T cells in Graves' hyperthyroidism and ophthalmopathy. Study-level results: Clonotypes that were expanded in thyroid above 0.001 mostly appeared in blood too.

Amplification targeted TCR beta CDR3 regions from RNA transcripts. First-round RT-PCR targeting the TCR CDR3 was performed with the HTBI primer set. TCRdb fed the multiplex PCR reads into MiXCR, producing one record per CDR3 protein. The sample holds 690,000 or so distinct CDR3 sequences, around a sixth seen once. This clonotype showed up just a few times. The antigen is undetermined. The blood sample predates any ophthalmopathy symptoms, coming from first hyperthyroidism diagnosis. The sample taken for sequencing was blood. The receptor's source is a woman aged 50 to 60 with Graves' hyperthyroidism that later progressed to Graves' ophthalmopathy.

CDR3 nucleotide sequence: TGTGCCTCCGGGGAAGGGGCCCTAGCTAACTATGGCTACACCTTC. Translating gives CASGEGALANYGYTF. The chain recombines TRBV10-3 with TRBJ1-2, with D possibly TRBD1 on 5 matching bases. CDR3 length: 15 amino acids. The germline V and J ends were trimmed by 11 bases and 0 bases, with 19 bases remaining between them. The germline V gene has CDR1 ENHRY and CDR2 SYGVKD.